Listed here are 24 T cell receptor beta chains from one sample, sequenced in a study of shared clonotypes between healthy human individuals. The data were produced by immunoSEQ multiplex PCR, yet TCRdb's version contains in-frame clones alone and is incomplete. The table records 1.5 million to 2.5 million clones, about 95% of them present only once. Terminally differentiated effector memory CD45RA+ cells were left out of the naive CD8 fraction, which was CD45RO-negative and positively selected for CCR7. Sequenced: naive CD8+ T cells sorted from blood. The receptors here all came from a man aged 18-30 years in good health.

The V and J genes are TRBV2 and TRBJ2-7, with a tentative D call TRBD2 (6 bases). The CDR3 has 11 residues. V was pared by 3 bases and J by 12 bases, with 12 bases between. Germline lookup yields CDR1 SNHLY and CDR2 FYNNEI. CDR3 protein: CASSEWGEWYF. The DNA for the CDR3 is TGTGCCAGCAGTGAGTGGGGGGAGTGGTACTTC.

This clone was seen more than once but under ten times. DNA for the CDR3: TGTGCCAGCGGGTCCGGACATACGAATTCACCCCTCCACTTT. Translation gives CASGSGHTNSPLHF. This chain joins TRBV11-2 and TRBJ1-6, with D perhaps matching TRBD1 (5 bases). Trimming cost V 8 bases and J 7 bases, with 15 bases left between them. CDR3 length equals 14 residues. Germline V lookup: CDR1 SGHAT, CDR2 FQNNGV.

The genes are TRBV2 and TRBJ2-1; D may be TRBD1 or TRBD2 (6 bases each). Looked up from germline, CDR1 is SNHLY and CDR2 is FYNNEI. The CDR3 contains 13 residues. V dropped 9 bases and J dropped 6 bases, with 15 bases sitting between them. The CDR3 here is CASGGGLANEQFF. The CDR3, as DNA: TGTGCCAGTGGAGGGGGTCTGGCCAATGAGCAGTTCTTC. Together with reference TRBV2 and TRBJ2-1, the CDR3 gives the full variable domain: EPEVTQTPSHQVTQMGQEVILRCVPISNHLYFYWYRQILGQKVEFLVSFYNNEISEKSEIFDDQFSVERPDGSNFTLKIRSTKLEDSAMYFCASGGGLANEQFFGPGTRLTVL.

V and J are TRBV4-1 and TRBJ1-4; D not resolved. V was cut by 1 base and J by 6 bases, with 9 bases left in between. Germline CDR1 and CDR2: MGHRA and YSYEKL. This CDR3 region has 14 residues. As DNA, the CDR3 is TGCGCCAGCAGCCAAGGGGCCGGACATGAAAAACTGTTTTTT. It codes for CASSQGAGHEKLFF.

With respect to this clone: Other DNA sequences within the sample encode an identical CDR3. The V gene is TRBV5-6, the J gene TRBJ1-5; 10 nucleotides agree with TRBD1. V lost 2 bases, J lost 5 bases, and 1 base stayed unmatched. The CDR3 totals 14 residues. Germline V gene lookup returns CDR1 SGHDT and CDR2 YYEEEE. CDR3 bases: TGTGCCAGCAGCTTTGGGACAGGGGATCAGCCCCAGCATTTT. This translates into CASSFGTGDQPQHF.

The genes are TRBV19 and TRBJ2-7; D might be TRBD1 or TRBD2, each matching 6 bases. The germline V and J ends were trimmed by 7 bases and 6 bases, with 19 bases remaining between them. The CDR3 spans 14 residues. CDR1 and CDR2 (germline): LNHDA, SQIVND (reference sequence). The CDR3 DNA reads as TGTGCCAGTAATGGGGGGCTGGGGACACGCGAGCAGTACTTC. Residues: CASNGGLGTREQYF. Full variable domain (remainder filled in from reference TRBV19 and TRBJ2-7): DGGITQSPKYLFRKEGQNVTLSCEQNLNHDAMYWYRQDPGQGLRLIYYSQIVNDFQKGDIAEGYSVSREKKESFPLTVTSAQKNPTAFYLCASNGGLGTREQYFGPGTRLTVT.

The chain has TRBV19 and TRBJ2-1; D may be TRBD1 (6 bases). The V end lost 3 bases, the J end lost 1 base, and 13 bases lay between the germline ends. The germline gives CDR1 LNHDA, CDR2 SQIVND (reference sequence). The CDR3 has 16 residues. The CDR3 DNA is TGTGCCAGTAGTATGATGGGGGCCGGGTCCTACAATGAGCAGTTCTTC. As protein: CASSMMGAGSYNEQFF.

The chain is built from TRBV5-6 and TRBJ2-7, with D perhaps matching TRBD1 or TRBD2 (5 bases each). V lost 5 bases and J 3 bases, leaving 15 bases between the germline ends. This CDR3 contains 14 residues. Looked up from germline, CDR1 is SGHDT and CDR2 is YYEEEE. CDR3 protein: CASRPGPLLYEQYF. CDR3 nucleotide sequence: TGTGCCAGCAGACCGGGGCCTTTACTCTACGAGCAGTACTTC.

CDR3 sequence: CASSPRTTPRSDTQYF. The DNA for the CDR3 is TGTGCCAGCAGTCCAAGGACAACCCCTAGATCAGATACGCAGTATTTT. The V and J genes are TRBV27 and TRBJ2-3, with D possibly TRBD1 on 5 matching bases. V was trimmed by 5 bases and J by 4 bases, leaving 19 bases between them. Germline V CDR1 and CDR2: MNHEY, SMNVEV (reference sequence). The CDR3 has 16 residues.

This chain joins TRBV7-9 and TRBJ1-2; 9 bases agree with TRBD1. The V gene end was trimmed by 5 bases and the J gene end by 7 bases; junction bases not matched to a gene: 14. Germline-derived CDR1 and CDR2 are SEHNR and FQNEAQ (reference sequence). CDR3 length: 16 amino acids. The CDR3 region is CASSTTGGGLLAGYTF. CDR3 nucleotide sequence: TGTGCCAGCAGCACAACAGGGGGCGGTCTACTTGCTGGCTACACCTTC.

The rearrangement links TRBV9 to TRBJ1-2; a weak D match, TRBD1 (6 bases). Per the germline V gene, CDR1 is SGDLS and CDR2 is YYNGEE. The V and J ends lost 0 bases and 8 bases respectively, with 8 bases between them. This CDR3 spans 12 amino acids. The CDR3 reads CASSVAGAGYTF. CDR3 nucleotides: TGTGCCAGCAGCGTAGCAGGGGCCGGCTACACCTTC.

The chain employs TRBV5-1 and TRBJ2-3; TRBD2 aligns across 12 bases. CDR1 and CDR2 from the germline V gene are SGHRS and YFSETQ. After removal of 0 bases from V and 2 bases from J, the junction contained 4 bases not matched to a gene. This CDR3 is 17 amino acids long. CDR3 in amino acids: CASSLALAGGITDTQYF. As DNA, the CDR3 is TGCGCCAGCAGCTTGGCACTAGCGGGAGGAATCACAGATACGCAGTATTTT.

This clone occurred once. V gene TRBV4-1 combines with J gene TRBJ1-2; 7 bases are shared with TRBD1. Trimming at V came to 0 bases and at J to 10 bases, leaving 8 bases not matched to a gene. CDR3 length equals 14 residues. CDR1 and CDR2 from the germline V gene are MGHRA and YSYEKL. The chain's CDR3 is CASSQETGSWTYTF. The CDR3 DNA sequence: TGCGCCAGCAGCCAAGAGACAGGGAGTTGGACCTACACCTTC.

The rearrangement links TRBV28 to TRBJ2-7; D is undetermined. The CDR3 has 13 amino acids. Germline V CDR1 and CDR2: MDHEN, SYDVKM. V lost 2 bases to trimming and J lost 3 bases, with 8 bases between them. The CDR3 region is CASSLQRNYEQYF. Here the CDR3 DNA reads TGTGCCAGCAGTTTACAGCGCAACTACGAGCAGTACTTC.

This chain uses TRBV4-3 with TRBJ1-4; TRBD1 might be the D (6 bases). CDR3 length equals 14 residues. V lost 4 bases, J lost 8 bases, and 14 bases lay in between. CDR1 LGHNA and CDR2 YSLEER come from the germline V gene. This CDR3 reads CASSPEGEGEKLFF. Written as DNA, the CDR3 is TGCGCCAGCAGCCCGGAGGGGGAGGGGGAAAAACTGTTTTTT.

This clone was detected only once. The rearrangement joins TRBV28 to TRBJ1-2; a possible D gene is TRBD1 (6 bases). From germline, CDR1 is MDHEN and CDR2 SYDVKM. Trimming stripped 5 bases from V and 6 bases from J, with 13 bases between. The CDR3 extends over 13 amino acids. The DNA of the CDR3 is TGTGCCAGCAGTACGAAGGACAGAGATGGCTACACCTTC. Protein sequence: CASSTKDRDGYTF.

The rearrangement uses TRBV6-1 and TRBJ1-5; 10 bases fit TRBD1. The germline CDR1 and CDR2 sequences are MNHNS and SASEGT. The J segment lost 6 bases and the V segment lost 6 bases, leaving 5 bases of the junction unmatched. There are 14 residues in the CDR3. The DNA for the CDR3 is TGTGCCAGCAGGGGACAGGGGAGCGGTCAGCCCCAGCATTTT. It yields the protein CASRGQGSGQPQHF.

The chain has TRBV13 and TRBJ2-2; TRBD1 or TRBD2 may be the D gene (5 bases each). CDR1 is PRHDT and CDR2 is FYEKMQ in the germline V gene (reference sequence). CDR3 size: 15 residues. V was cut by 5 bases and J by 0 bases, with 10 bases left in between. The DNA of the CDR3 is TGTGCCAGCAGCCCCCCGGGACCGAACACCGGGGAGCTGTTTTTT. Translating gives CASSPPGPNTGELFF.

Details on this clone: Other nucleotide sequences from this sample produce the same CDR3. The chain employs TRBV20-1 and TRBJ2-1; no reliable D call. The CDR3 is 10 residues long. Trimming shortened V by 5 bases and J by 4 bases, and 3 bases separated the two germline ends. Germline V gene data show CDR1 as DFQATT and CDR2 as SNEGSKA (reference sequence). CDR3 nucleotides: TGCAGTGCTGGGTACAATGAGCAGTTCTTC. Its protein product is CSAGYNEQFF.

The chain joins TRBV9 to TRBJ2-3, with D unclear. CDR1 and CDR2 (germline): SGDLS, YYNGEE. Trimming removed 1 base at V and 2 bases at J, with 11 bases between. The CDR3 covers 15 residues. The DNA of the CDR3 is TGTGCCAGCAGCGTAAACGGAGTCTACACAGATACGCAGTATTTT. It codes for CASSVNGVYTDTQYF. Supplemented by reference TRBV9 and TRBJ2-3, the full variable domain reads DSGVTQTPKHLITATGQRVTLRCSPRSGDLSVYWYQQSLDQGLQFLIQYYNGEERAKGNILERFSAQQFPDLHSELNLSSLELGDSALYFCASSVNGVYTDTQYFGPGTRLTVL.

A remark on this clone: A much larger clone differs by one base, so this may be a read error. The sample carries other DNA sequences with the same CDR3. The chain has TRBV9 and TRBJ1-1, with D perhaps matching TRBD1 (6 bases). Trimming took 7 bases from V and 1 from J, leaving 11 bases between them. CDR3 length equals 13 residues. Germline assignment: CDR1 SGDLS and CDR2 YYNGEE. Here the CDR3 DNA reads TGTGCCAGCGGTTTAGGGGGGAACACTGAAGCTTTCTTT. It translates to CASGLGGNTEAFF.

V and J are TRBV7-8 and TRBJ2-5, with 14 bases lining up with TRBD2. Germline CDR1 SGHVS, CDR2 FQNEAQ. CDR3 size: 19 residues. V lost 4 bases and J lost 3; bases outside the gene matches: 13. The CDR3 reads CASSSPTGTSGGGKETQYF. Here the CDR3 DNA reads TGTGCCAGCAGCTCCCCGACCGGGACTAGCGGGGGAGGAAAAGAGACCCAGTACTTC.

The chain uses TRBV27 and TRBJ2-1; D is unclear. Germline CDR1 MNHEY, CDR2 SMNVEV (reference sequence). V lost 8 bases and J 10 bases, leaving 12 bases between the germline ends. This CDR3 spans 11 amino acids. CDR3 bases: TGTGCCAGCGGTGGTCGTTTAGAGCAGTTCTTC. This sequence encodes CASGGRLEQFF.

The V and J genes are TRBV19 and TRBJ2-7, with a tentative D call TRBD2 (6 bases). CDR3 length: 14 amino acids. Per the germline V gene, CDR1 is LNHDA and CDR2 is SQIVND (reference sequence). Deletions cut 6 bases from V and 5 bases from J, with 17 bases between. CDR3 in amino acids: CASSPRDSRHEQYF. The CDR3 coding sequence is TGTGCCAGTAGCCCTAGGGACTCACGGCACGAGCAGTACTTC.